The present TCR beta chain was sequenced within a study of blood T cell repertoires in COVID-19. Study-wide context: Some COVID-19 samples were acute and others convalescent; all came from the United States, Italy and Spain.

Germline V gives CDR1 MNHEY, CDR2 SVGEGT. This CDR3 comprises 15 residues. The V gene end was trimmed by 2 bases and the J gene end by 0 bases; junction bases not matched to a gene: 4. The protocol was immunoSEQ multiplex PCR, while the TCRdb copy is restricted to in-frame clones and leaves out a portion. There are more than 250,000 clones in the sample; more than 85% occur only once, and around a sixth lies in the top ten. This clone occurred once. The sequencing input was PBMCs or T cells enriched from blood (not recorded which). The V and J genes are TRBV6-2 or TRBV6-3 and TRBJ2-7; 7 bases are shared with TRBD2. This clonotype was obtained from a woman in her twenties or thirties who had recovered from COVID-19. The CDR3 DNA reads TGTGCCAGCAGTTACGGCGGGAGTAGCTCCTACGAGCAGTACTTC. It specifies CASSYGGSSSYEQYF.